Listed here are 19 T cell receptor beta chains from one sample, sequenced in a study of T cell responses to AZD1222 COVID-19 vaccine. The data were produced by immunoSEQ multiplex PCR, yet TCRdb's version contains in-frame clones alone and is incomplete. The sample records under 200,000 clones, 93% being singletons. Sample: peripheral blood, taken on day 0 of AZD1222 vaccination. The receptor source for this set is an adult in good health.

This clone has a single count. The chain couples TRBV15 to TRBJ2-1; D not certain. Germline V gene data show CDR1 as LNHNV and CDR2 as YYDKDF (reference sequence). This CDR3 is 12 amino acids long. The V and J ends lost 1 base and 12 bases respectively, with 10 bases between them. CDR3 nucleotide sequence: TGTGCCACCAGCAGAGTGGGCCGAGGGCAGTTCTTC. Translating gives CATSRVGRGQFF.

The V gene is TRBV12-3 or TRBV12-4, the J gene TRBJ1-1; D is ambiguous. The CDR3 extends over 11 amino acids. V gave up 6 bases and J gave up 2 bases, with 4 bases separating them. The CDR3 sequence is CASRKNTEAFF. The DNA of the CDR3 is TGTGCCAGCAGAAAAAACACTGAAGCTTTCTTT.

The gene calls are TRBV2 and TRBJ1-2; tentatively, D is TRBD1 (5 bases). The V gene's germline CDR1 is SNHLY and CDR2 FYNNEI. Deletions cut 8 bases from V and 5 bases from J, with 15 bases between. The CDR3 spans 13 residues. The CDR3 region is CASGSQGVYGYTF. The CDR3 bases are TGTGCCAGCGGATCGCAGGGAGTTTATGGCTACACCTTC.

The chain recombines TRBV18 with TRBJ2-3; D not certain. The CDR3 has 13 amino acids. V was trimmed by 0 bases and J by 4 bases, leaving 5 bases between them. Germline CDR1 KGHSH, CDR2 LQKENI. The CDR3 DNA follows: TGTGCCAGCTCACCACCGGGTTCAGATACGCAGTATTTT. Translation gives CASSPPGSDTQYF.

V is TRBV20-1 and J is TRBJ2-1; D perhaps matches TRBD2 (6 bases). This CDR3 comprises 14 residues. CDR1 and CDR2 (germline): DFQATT, SNEGSKA (reference sequence). V was cut by 3 bases and J by 5 bases, with 14 bases left in between. CDR3 in DNA: TGCAGTGCTAGTCGGCGGGAAGTTAACAATGAGCAGTTCTTC. Translation: CSASRREVNNEQFF.

V and J are TRBV24-1 and TRBJ1-2; D remains unclear. Per germline, CDR1 KGHDR and CDR2 SFDVKD. Trimming took off 4 bases at V and 8 bases at J, with 19 bases between the two ends. The CDR3 extends over 15 amino acids. CDR3 region: CATSDPRSPTEGYTF. CDR3 sequence (DNA): TGTGCCACCAGTGACCCTCGCTCCCCCACGGAGGGCTACACCTTC.

The chain combines TRBV3-1 (or the pseudogene TRBV3-2) with TRBJ1-2; 8 nucleotides agree with TRBD1. The CDR3 length is 18 residues. Trimming removed 1 base from V and 13 bases from J; junction bases left unmatched: 23. Germline V gene sequence: CDR1 LGHDT, CDR2 YNNKEL (reference sequence). In DNA form, the CDR3 reads TGTGCCAGCAGCCAAGGTTACCATAGGACAGGGCCGAAAGTTCGAGGCACCTTC. As protein: CASSQGYHRTGPKVRGTF.

V gene TRBV18 combines with J gene TRBJ1-1, with unresolved D. The CDR3 spans 13 residues. Looked up from germline, CDR1 is KGHSH and CDR2 is LQKENI. Trimming left V 6 bases short and J 0 bases short, with 8 bases between. The DNA for the CDR3 is TGTGCCAGCTCCCCTCAAGTGAACACTGAAGCTTTCTTT. Its protein product is CASSPQVNTEAFF.

The V call is TRBV12-5, the J call TRBJ1-2; D is uncertain. There are 16 residues in the CDR3. Germline CDR1 is LGHNT and CDR2 is FRNRAP. The germline V and J ends were trimmed by 0 bases and 8 bases, with 19 bases remaining between them. CDR3 region: CASGLVRLPGLWGYTF. CDR3 nucleotides: TGTGCTAGTGGTTTGGTACGTCTCCCAGGTCTCTGGGGCTACACCTTC.

This chain uses TRBV25-1 with TRBJ1-5, with TRBD1 as a possible D gene (6 bases). This CDR3 spans 15 amino acids. Germline V gene data show CDR1 as MGHDK and CDR2 as SYGVNS. V was trimmed by 6 bases and J by 5 bases, leaving 17 bases between them. This CDR3 reads CASSGWGNRDQPQHF. Here the CDR3 DNA reads TGTGCCAGCAGCGGCTGGGGGAACAGGGATCAGCCCCAGCATTTT.

The CDR3 protein is CASSLGATNEKLFF. As DNA, the CDR3 is TGTGCCAGCAGCTTGGGGGCAACTAATGAAAAACTGTTTTTT. V and J are TRBV5-4 and TRBJ1-4, with D unclear. CDR1 and CDR2 (germline): SGHNT, YYREEE (reference sequence). Trimming pared 0 bases from V and 0 bases from J, leaving 3 bases between. The CDR3 covers 14 residues.

The chain links TRBV6-1 to TRBJ1-5, with 8 bases that match TRBD1. The CDR3 contains 15 residues. Germline V gene lookup returns CDR1 MNHNS and CDR2 SASEGT. Trimming removed 2 bases from V and 6 bases from J; junction bases left unmatched: 6. CDR3 DNA: TGTGCCAGCAGTGAATCGACAGGGGTACCTCAGCCCCAGCATTTT. This codes for CASSESTGVPQPQHF.

The CDR3 DNA is TGCGCCAGCAGCCAAGTCGCGGAGAGTGGAAGAGGTTCACCCCTCCACTTT. Translated: CASSQVAESGRGSPLHF. The chain joins TRBV4-1 to TRBJ1-6; no firm D call. The germline gives CDR1 MGHRA, CDR2 YSYEKL. CDR3 length: 17 amino acids. Trimming removed 1 base from V and 9 bases from J, with 19 bases in between.

J is TRBJ1-1 and V is TRBV3-1 (or the pseudogene TRBV3-2); 7 bases are shared with TRBD1. CDR3 size: 13 residues. CDR1 and CDR2 (germline): LGHDT, YNNKEL (reference sequence). Losses at the gene ends were 1 base for V and 11 bases for J; bases not matched to a gene: 7. The CDR3, as DNA: TGTGCCAGCAGCCAAGTGGTGGGACAGAGGGCTTTCTTT. Translated, it gives CASSQVVGQRAFF.

The CDR3 is CASSPTRRTEAFF. CDR3 bases: TGTGCCAGCAGCCCCACCCGACGCACTGAAGCTTTCTTT. V gene TRBV7-9 combines with J gene TRBJ1-1, with no clear D. CDR3 size: 13 residues. Germline V gives CDR1 SEHNR, CDR2 FQNEAQ (reference sequence). V was pared by 5 bases and J by 4 bases, with 11 bases between.

The J gene is TRBJ2-2, the V gene TRBV3-1 (or the pseudogene TRBV3-2), with TRBD1 as a possible D gene (6 bases). CDR1 and CDR2 from the germline V gene are LGHDT and YNNKEL (reference sequence). Trimming took 5 bases from V and 6 from J, leaving 13 bases between them. The CDR3 loop spans 14 amino acids. The chain's CDR3 is CASSYNRAPGELFF. The CDR3 nucleotides are TGTGCCAGCAGCTATAACAGGGCCCCCGGGGAGCTGTTTTTT.

V gene TRBV6-5 combines with J gene TRBJ1-1, with unresolved D. Per germline, CDR1 MNHEY and CDR2 SVGAGI. This CDR3 comprises 13 residues. The V end was cut by 7 bases, the J end by 1 base, with 10 bases between. The CDR3 reads CASNLKQNTEAFF. For the CDR3, the DNA is TGTGCCAGCAACCTTAAACAGAACACTGAAGCTTTCTTT.

The CDR3 sequence: CASSKGLNTEAFF. CDR3 nucleotides: TGTGCCAGCAGCAAAGGACTGAACACTGAAGCTTTCTTT. The chain uses TRBV21-1 and TRBJ1-1. TRBV21-1 is classified as a pseudogene. The CDR3 loop spans 13 amino acids.

The chain joins TRBV27 to TRBJ1-5; D remains unclear. The CDR3 loop spans 13 amino acids. The germline V gene encodes CDR1 MNHEY and CDR2 SMNVEV (reference sequence). V was shortened by 2 bases and J by 5 bases, with 7 bases between the two germline ends. Written as DNA, the CDR3 is TGTGCCAGCAGTTTAGCAATTTATCAGCCCCAGCATTTT. This sequence encodes CASSLAIYQPQHF.